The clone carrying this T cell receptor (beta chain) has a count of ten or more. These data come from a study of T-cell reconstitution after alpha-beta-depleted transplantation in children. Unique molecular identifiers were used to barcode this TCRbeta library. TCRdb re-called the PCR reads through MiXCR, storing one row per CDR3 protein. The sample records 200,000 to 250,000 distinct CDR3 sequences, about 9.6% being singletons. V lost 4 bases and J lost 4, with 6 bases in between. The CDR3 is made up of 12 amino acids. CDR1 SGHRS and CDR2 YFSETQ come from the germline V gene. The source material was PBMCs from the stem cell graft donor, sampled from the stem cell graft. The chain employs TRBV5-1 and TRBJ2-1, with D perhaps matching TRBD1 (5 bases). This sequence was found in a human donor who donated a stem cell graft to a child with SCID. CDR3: CASSRQYNEQFF. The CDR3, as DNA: TGCGCCAGCAGCCGACAGTACAATGAGCAGTTCTTC.